These 27 T cell receptor beta chains originate from one sample sequenced in a study of blood T cell repertoires in COVID-19. TCRdb's table, derived via immunoSEQ multiplex PCR, lists solely in-frame clones and lacks some. The sample contains roughly 34,000 clones, 80% of which appear only once. Sequencing input: peripheral blood. These TCRs come from a woman aged 70-85 years with acute or convalescent COVID-19.

This sequence joins TRBV3-1 (or the pseudogene TRBV3-2) and TRBJ2-1; 7 nucleotides agree with TRBD2. CDR3 size: 15 residues. Trimming cost V 0 bases and J 7 bases; bases outside gene matches: 6. Per germline, CDR1 LGHDT and CDR2 YNNKEL (reference sequence). The CDR3 DNA sequence: TGTGCCAGCAGCCAAGATGATAGGACTAGGAATGAGCAGTTCTTC. Translated, it gives CASSQDDRTRNEQFF.

The chain has TRBV12-3 or TRBV12-4 and TRBJ1-2, with TRBD1 identical over 7 bases. The V and J ends lost 5 bases and 2 bases, in that order; junction bases with no gene match: 2. The CDR3 runs 13 residues. The CDR3 bases are TGTGCCAGCAGTGGGACAGCCAACTATGGCTACACCTTC. Residues: CASSGTANYGYTF.

Comment on this clone: An end of the junction does not agree with germline; a read error may underlie this. The genes are TRBV7-7 and TRBJ2-2; D gene unclear. CDR3 length equals 15 residues. The germline V gene has CDR1 SSHAT and CDR2 FNYEAQ (reference sequence). CDR3 bases: TGTGCTAGCAGCCCCGTTCTCGCGCACACCGGGGAGCTGTTTTTT. Its protein is CASSPVLAHTGELFF.

V and J are TRBV7-2 and TRBJ1-1; maybe TRBD1 (5 bases). V gave up 5 bases and J gave up 7 bases, with 17 bases separating them. CDR1 and CDR2 from the germline V gene are SGHTA and FQGNSA. There are 14 residues in the CDR3. In DNA, the CDR3 is TGTGCCAGCAGCCCACGCTTGGGGGGTAGTGAAGCTTTCTTT. It yields the protein CASSPRLGGSEAFF.

This clone has only a few counts. The rearrangement joins TRBV28 to TRBJ2-3; 8 bases agree with TRBD2. V gave up 3 bases and J gave up 0 bases; unmatched junction bases: 8. Germline lookup yields CDR1 MDHEN and CDR2 SYDVKM. This CDR3 spans 17 amino acids. The CDR3 DNA sequence: TGTGCCAGCAGTTTTTTAGCGGGACCGGCTAGCACAGATACGCAGTATTTT. It translates to CASSFLAGPASTDTQYF.

This chain connects TRBV19 to TRBJ1-5, with TRBD1 matching over 7 bases. CDR1 is LNHDA, CDR2 SQIVND, per germline (reference sequence). The CDR3 is 15 residues long. Germline trimming cut 2 bases from V and 4 bases from J; bases unmatched to any gene: 5. Here the CDR3 reads CASSIRGRVNQPQHF. In DNA form, the CDR3 reads TGTGCCAGTAGTATAAGGGGGCGGGTGAATCAGCCCCAGCATTTT.

The CDR3 nucleotides are TGTGCCAGCTCACCACGTACAGGGGGCTCTTTAGATACGCAGTATTTT. It encodes CASSPRTGGSLDTQYF. This sequence joins TRBV18 and TRBJ2-3, with 9 bases fitting TRBD1. The CDR3 extends over 16 amino acids. In germline, CDR1 is KGHSH, CDR2 LQKENI. With V trimmed by 1 base and J by 5 bases, 7 bases remained unmatched.

The chain joins TRBV5-4 to TRBJ1-2, with a possible D match to TRBD1 (6 bases). The germline V gene encodes CDR1 SGHNT and CDR2 YYREEE (reference sequence). The CDR3 has 13 residues. Trimming left V 10 bases short and J 4 bases short, with 17 bases between. DNA of the CDR3: TGTGCCTATACAGGGTTGAGGGGCTATGGCTACACCTTC. It translates to CAYTGLRGYGYTF. The whole variable domain, filled in from reference TRBV5-4 and TRBJ1-2, reads ETGVTQSPTHLIKTRGQQVTLRCSSQSGHNTVSWYQQALGQGPQFIFQYYREEENGRGNFPPRFSGLQFPNYSSELNVNALELDDSALYLCAYTGLRGYGYTFGSGTRLTVV.

The chain is built from TRBV7-9 and TRBJ1-2; 9 nucleotides agree with TRBD1. This CDR3 has 15 amino acids. Looked up from germline, CDR1 is SEHNR and CDR2 is FQNEAQ (reference sequence). The V gene end was trimmed by 4 bases and the J gene end by 8 bases; junction bases not matched to a gene: 11. This chain's CDR3 is CASSSRTGTGQGYTF. CDR3 DNA sequence: TGTGCCAGCAGCTCCCGGACCGGGACAGGGCAAGGCTACACCTTC.

This clone came up a few times. The chain carries TRBV5-1 and TRBJ1-1; TRBD1 is a possible D gene (5 bases). This CDR3 spans 15 amino acids. With 1 base removed from V and 6 bases from J, the gap between germline ends came to 16 bases. The germline gives CDR1 SGHRS, CDR2 YFSETQ. The CDR3 loop is CASSLSRGRDAEAFF. The CDR3 bases are TGCGCCAGCAGCTTGTCTCGGGGGAGGGACGCTGAAGCTTTCTTT.

The V gene is TRBV6-4, the J gene TRBJ1-1; 8 nucleotides line up with TRBD1. Losses at the gene ends were 3 bases for V and 4 bases for J; bases not matched to a gene: 7. The germline V gene encodes CDR1 MRHNA and CDR2 SNTAGT. This CDR3 is 15 amino acids long. The CDR3 here is CASSEEPTGATEAFF. CDR3 bases: TGTGCCAGCAGTGAAGAACCGACAGGGGCCACTGAAGCTTTCTTT.

V gene TRBV10-3 combines with J gene TRBJ1-3; TRBD1 matches 8 bases. The CDR3 has 14 amino acids. CDR1 and CDR2 (germline): ENHRY, SYGVKD. The J segment lost 4 bases and the V segment lost 5 bases, leaving 4 bases of the junction unmatched. The CDR3 coding sequence is TGTGCCATCAGTTCCGGACAGGGAGGAAACACCATATATTTT. Its translation: CAISSGQGGNTIYF.

V gene TRBV24-1 combines with J gene TRBJ2-6; D not certain. V shed 10 bases and J shed 2 bases, with 8 bases lying between them. The CDR3 is 13 residues long. Germline values: CDR1 KGHDR, CDR2 SFDVKD. The CDR3 protein is CATESPGANVLTF. DNA for the CDR3: TGTGCCACAGAGAGCCCTGGGGCCAACGTCCTGACTTTC.

Sample share makes this clone medium-sized (0.01 to 0.1%). The chain employs TRBV6-6 and TRBJ1-1; perhaps TRBD1 as D (5 bases). The CDR3 runs to 15 residues. Looked up from germline, CDR1 is MNHNY and CDR2 is SVGAGI (reference sequence). The V end lost 5 bases, the J end lost 1 base, and 14 bases lay between the germline ends. CDR3 protein: CASSTTGDGNTEAFF. CDR3 in DNA: TGTGCCAGCAGTACTACGGGGGACGGGAACACTGAAGCTTTCTTT.

CDR3 in DNA: TGTGCCAGCAGTTGGACTAGCGGATACAATGAGCAGTTCTTC. As protein: CASSWTSGYNEQFF. The rearrangement links TRBV27 to TRBJ2-1; TRBD2 matches 10 bases. CDR1 is MNHEY, CDR2 SMNVEV, per germline (reference sequence). V lost 4 bases and J lost 4; bases outside the gene matches: 1. This CDR3 comprises 14 residues.

V gene TRBV10-3 combines with J gene TRBJ2-7; D is ambiguous. There are 11 residues in the CDR3. Trimming took 11 bases from V and 1 from J, leaving 9 bases between them. CDR1 and CDR2 from the germline V gene are ENHRY and SYGVKD. Written as DNA, the CDR3 is TGTGCCGCAAGTAGTTCCTACGAGCAGTACTTC. This gives the protein CAASSSYEQYF.

The genes are TRBV5-4 and TRBJ2-3, with D perhaps matching TRBD2 (5 bases). CDR1 is SGHNT and CDR2 is YYREEE in the germline V gene (reference sequence). This CDR3 has 13 amino acids. V lost 5 bases to trimming and J lost 4 bases, with 11 bases between them. This CDR3 reads CASSRGLADTQYF. The CDR3, as DNA: TGTGCCAGCAGTCGTGGACTCGCAGATACGCAGTATTTT.

This clone was seen only once. The gene calls are TRBV11-1 and TRBJ1-6, with 7 bases aligning to TRBD1. This CDR3 spans 14 amino acids. J gave up 7 bases and V 5 bases, and 5 bases lay outside the gene matches. Germline loops: CDR1 SGHAT, CDR2 FQDESV (reference sequence). DNA of the CDR3: TGTGCCAGCAGCCGAAAGACAGGGAATTCACCCCTCCACTTT. This codes for CASSRKTGNSPLHF. Filled out from reference TRBV11-1 and TRBJ1-6, the complete variable domain reads EAEVAQSPRYKITEKSQAVAFWCDPISGHATLYWYRQILGQGPELLVQFQDESVVDDSQLPKDRFSAERLKGVDSTLKIQPAELGDSAMYLCASSRKTGNSPLHFGNGTRLTVT.

The chain uses TRBV9 and TRBJ1-1; possible D gene TRBD1, 5 bases. V gave up 0 bases and J gave up 2 bases, with 20 bases separating them. CDR3 length: 18 amino acids. Looked up from germline, CDR1 is SGDLS and CDR2 is YYNGEE. The CDR3 nucleotides are TGTGCCAGCAGCGTAGTTCCCGGGGGATCGGGGGATAACACTGAAGCTTTCTTT. Protein: CASSVVPGGSGDNTEAFF.

This chain joins TRBV19 and TRBJ1-1; no definite D call. The CDR3 loop spans 13 amino acids. V was cut by 8 bases and J by 5 bases, with 15 bases left in between. The germline V gene has CDR1 LNHDA and CDR2 SQIVND (reference sequence). The CDR3 is CASGVGKGTEAFF. The DNA for the CDR3 is TGTGCCAGTGGGGTCGGGAAGGGAACTGAAGCTTTCTTT.

This sequence joins TRBV27 and TRBJ2-3, with TRBD2 identical over 12 bases. This CDR3 spans 16 amino acids. V gave up 4 bases and J gave up 6 bases; unmatched junction bases: 8. The V gene's germline CDR1 is MNHEY and CDR2 SMNVEV (reference sequence). CDR3 DNA sequence: TGTGCCAGCAGTTCCCCTCTAGCGGGGGGGACTGATACGCAGTATTTT. This translates into CASSSPLAGGTDTQYF.

This clone was found once. The V call is TRBV28, the J call TRBJ1-3; possible D gene TRBD1, 6 bases. V was cut by 6 bases and J by 3 bases, with 15 bases left in between. The germline V gene encodes CDR1 MDHEN and CDR2 SYDVKM. The CDR3 is 15 amino acids. CDR3 in amino acids: CASSQGFWGGNTIYF. The CDR3 nucleotides read TGTGCCAGCAGCCAGGGGTTCTGGGGTGGAAACACCATATATTTT.

This chain joins TRBV5-4 and TRBJ2-1; 7 bases line up with TRBD2. CDR3 size: 16 residues. From germline, CDR1 is SGHNT and CDR2 YYREEE (reference sequence). V was clipped by 0 bases and J by 0 bases; unmatched bases: 3. The CDR3 coding sequence is TGTGCCAGCAGCTTGGATCTAGCGGTCTCCTACAATGAGCAGTTCTTC. Translation gives CASSLDLAVSYNEQFF.

A single count supports this clone. The rearrangement links TRBV14 to TRBJ1-4; D is ambiguous. Germline CDR1 and CDR2: SGHDN and FVKESK. The V end was cut by 1 base, the J end by 5 bases, with 11 bases between. The length of the CDR3 is 15 residues. Here the CDR3 DNA reads TGTGCCAGCAGCCAAGGTCCAGGCCGAAATGAAAAACTGTTTTTT. Translating gives CASSQGPGRNEKLFF.

CDR3 sequence reads: CASRRSRAGMLETQYF. CDR3 DNA sequence: TGTGCCAGCCGCCGTTCACGGGCAGGGATGTTAGAGACCCAGTACTTC. The rearrangement uses TRBV6-6 and TRBJ2-5; D is possibly TRBD1 (5 bases). V was pared by 8 bases and J by 4 bases, with 23 bases between. Germline assignment: CDR1 MNHNY and CDR2 SVGAGI (reference sequence). The CDR3 contains 16 residues.

The V gene is TRBV7-2, the J gene TRBJ2-2, with a tentative D call TRBD1 (5 bases). With 8 bases removed from V and 4 bases from J, the gap between germline ends came to 17 bases. The CDR3 has 15 residues. The germline CDR1 and CDR2 sequences are SGHTA and FQGNSA. The CDR3 DNA follows: TGTGCCAGCGGTCCGCAGGGTTTTGCCACCGGGGAGCTGTTTTTT. This encodes CASGPQGFATGELFF.

The rearrangement joins TRBV10-1 to TRBJ2-6, with D tentatively TRBD1 (5 bases). This CDR3 is built from 15 residues. V lost 4 bases and J 0 bases, leaving 7 bases between the germline ends. Germline values: CDR1 WNHNN, CDR2 SYGVQD (reference sequence). The DNA for the CDR3 is TGCGCCAGCAGTGTACAGGACTCTGGGGCCAACGTCCTGACTTTC. Translated, it gives CASSVQDSGANVLTF.